This T cell receptor (beta chain) was retrieved from a study of blood T cell repertoires in COVID-19. Germline V gives CDR1 SGHNT, CDR2 YENEEA. V gave up 5 bases and J gave up 12 bases; unmatched junction bases: 7. CDR3 length: 13 amino acids. Assay: immunoSEQ multiplex PCR; the TCRdb copy retains only in-frame clones and omits some. The table has roughly 73,000 clones, 81% seen once; the top ten hold roughly 22%. What was sequenced was peripheral blood. This sequence joins TRBV11-3 and TRBJ2-1, with 10 bases lining up with TRBD2. This TCR was recovered from a woman in her 70s with acute or convalescent COVID-19. In nucleotides, the CDR3 is TGTGCCAGCAGCAAGGGGCTAGCGGGAGTGCAGTTCTTC. Translating gives CASSKGLAGVQFF.